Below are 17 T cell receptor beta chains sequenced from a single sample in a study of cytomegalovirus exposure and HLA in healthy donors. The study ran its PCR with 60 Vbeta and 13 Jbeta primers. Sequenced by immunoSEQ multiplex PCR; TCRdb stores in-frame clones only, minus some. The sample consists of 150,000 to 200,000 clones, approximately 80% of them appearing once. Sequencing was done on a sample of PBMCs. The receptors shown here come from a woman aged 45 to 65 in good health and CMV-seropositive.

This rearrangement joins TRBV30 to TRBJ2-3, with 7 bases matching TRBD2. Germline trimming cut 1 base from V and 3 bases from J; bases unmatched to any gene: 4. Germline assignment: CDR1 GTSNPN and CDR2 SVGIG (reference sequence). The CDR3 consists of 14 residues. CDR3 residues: CAWSETSMTDTQYF. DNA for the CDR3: TGTGCCTGGAGTGAGACTAGCATGACAGATACGCAGTATTTT.

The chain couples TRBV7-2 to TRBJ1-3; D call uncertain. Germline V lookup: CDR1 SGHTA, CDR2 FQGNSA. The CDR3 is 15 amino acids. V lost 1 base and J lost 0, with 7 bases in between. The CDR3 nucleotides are TGTGCCAGCAGCTTAGGATACAGCTCTGGAAACACCATATATTTT. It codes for CASSLGYSSGNTIYF.

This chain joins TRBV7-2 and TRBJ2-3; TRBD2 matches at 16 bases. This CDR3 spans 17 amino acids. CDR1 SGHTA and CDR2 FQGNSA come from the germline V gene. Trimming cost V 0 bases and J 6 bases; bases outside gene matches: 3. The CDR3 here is CASSLAGTSGRADTQYF. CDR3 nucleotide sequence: TGTGCCAGCAGCTTAGCAGGGACTAGCGGGAGGGCCGATACGCAGTATTTT. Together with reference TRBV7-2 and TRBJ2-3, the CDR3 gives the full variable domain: GAGVSQSPSNKVTEKGKDVELRCDPISGHTALYWYRQSLGQGLEFLIYFQGNSAPDKSGLPSDRFSAERTGGSVSTLTIQRTQQEDSAVYLCASSLAGTSGRADTQYFGPGTRLTVL.

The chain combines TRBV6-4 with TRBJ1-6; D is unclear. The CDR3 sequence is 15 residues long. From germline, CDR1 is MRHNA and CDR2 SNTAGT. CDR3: CVRRVLISYNSPLHF. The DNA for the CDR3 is TGTGTCCGAAGAGTATTAATCTCCTATAATTCACCCCTCCACTTT.

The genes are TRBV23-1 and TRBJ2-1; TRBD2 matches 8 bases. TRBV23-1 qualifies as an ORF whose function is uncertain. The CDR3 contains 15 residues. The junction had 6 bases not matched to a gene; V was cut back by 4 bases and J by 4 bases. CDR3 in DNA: TGCGCCAGCAGTCGGTCTAGCGGGCATTACAATGAGCAGTTCTTC. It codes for CASSRSSGHYNEQFF.

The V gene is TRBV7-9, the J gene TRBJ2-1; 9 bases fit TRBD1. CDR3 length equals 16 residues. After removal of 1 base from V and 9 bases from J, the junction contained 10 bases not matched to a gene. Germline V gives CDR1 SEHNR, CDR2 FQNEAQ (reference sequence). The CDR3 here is CASSLVPGQGVGEQFF. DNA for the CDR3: TGTGCCAGCAGCTTAGTCCCGGGACAGGGTGTCGGTGAGCAGTTCTTC.

CDR3 region: CASSETRTGDGYTF. In nucleotides, the CDR3 is TGCGCCAGCAGTGAGACGCGGACAGGGGACGGCTACACCTTC. The chain employs TRBV10-2 and TRBJ1-2; 9 bases are a match to TRBD1. Germline V lookup: CDR1 WSHSY, CDR2 SAAADI. The junction had 6 bases not matched to a gene; V was cut back by 2 bases and J by 8 bases. This CDR3 region has 14 residues.

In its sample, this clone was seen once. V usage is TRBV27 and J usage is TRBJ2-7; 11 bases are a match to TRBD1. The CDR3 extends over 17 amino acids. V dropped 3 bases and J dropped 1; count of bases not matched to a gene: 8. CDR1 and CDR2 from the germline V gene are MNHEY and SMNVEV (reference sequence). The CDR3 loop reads CASSFTGTGGLSYEQYF. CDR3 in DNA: TGTGCCAGCAGTTTCACCGGGACAGGGGGATTATCCTACGAGCAGTACTTC.

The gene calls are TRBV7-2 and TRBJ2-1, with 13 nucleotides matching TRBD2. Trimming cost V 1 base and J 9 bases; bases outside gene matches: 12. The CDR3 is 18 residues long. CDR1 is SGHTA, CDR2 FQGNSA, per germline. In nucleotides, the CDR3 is TGTGCCAGCAGCTTAGTATCCCCAGGACTAGCGGGGGTTAGTGAGCAGTTCTTC. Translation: CASSLVSPGLAGVSEQFF.

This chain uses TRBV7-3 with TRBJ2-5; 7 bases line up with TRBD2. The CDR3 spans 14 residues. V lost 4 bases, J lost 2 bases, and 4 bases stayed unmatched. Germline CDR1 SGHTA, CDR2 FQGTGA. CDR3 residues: CASSSVGGQETQYF. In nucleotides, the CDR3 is TGTGCCAGCAGCTCCGTGGGAGGGCAAGAGACCCAGTACTTC.

The chain's CDR3 is CASSLGQGLSYEQYF. As DNA, the CDR3 is TGCGCCAGCAGCTTAGGCCAGGGACTTTCCTACGAGCAGTACTTC. The rearrangement links TRBV5-1 to TRBJ2-7; D is possibly TRBD2 (6 bases). V gave up 2 bases and J gave up 1 base, with 13 bases separating them. This CDR3 spans 15 amino acids. From germline, CDR1 is SGHRS and CDR2 YFSETQ.

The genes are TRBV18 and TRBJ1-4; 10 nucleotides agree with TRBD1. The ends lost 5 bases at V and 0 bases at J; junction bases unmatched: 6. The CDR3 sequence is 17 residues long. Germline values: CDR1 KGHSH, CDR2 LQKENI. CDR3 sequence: CASSWTGGTATNEKLFF. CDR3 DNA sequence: TGTGCCAGCTCATGGACAGGGGGAACAGCAACTAATGAAAAACTGTTTTTT. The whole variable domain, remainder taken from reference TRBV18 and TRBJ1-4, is NAGVMQNPRHLVRRRGQEARLRCSPMKGHSHVYWYRQLPEEGLKFMVYLQKENIIDESGMPKERFSAEFPKEGPSILRIQQVVRGDSAAYFCASSWTGGTATNEKLFFGSGTQLSVL.

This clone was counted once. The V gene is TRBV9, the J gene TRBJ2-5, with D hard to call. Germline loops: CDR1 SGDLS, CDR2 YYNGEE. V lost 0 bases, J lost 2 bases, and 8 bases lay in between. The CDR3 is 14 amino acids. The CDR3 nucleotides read TGTGCCAGCAGCGTAGGGGCAGTACAAGAGACCCAGTACTTC. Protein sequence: CASSVGAVQETQYF.

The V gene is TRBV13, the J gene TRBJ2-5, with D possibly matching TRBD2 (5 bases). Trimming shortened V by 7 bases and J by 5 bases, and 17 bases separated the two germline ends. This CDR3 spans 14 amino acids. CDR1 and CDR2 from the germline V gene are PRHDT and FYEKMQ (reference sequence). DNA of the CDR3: TGTGCCAGCAACATAGGGCGGGTGGGGGAGACCCAGTACTTC. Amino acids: CASNIGRVGETQYF. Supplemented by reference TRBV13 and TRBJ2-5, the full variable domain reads AAGVIQSPRHLIKEKRETATLKCYPIPRHDTVYWYQQGPGQDPQFLISFYEKMQSDKGSIPDRFSAQQFSDYHSELNMSSLELGDSALYFCASNIGRVGETQYFGPGTRLLVL.

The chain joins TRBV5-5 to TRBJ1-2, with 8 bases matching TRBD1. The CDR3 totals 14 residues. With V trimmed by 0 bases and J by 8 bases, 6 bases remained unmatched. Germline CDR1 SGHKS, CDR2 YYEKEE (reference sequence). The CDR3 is CASSLGGQGNGYTF. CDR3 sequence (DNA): TGTGCCAGCAGCTTGGGTGGACAGGGTAACGGCTACACCTTC. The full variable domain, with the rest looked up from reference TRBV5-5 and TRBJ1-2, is DAGVTQSPTHLIKTRGQQVTLRCSPISGHKSVSWYQQVLGQGPQFIFQYYEKEERGRGNFPDRFSARQFPNYSSELNVNALLLGDSALYLCASSLGGQGNGYTFGSGTRLTVV.

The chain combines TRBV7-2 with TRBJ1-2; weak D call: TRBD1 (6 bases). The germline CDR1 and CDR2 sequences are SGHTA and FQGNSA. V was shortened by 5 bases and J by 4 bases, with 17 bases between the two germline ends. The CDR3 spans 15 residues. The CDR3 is CASSQRTARAYGYTF. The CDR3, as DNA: TGTGCCAGCAGCCAACGGACAGCTCGAGCCTATGGCTACACCTTC.

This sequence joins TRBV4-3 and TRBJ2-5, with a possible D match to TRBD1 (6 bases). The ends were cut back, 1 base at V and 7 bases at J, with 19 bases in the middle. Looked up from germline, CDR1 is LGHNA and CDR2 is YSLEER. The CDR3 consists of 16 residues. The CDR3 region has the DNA TGCGCCAGCAGCCAAGGAGGACAGCTGGGGCTAGGGACCCAGTACTTC. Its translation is CASSQGGQLGLGTQYF.